The sequence of this TCR beta chain was determined in a study of identical twins. Details on this clonotype: Antigen unknown.

The study's findings and limits: The conclusions drew on cross-sectional statistical analysis instead of tracking the same donors.

Donors were all healthy Caucasians. This CDR3 is built from 14 residues. V was trimmed by 1 base and J by 3 bases, leaving 13 bases between them. Germline CDR1 and CDR2: DFQATT and SNEGSKA (reference sequence). One entry per CDR3 protein, called by TCRdb with MiXCR from the 5' RACE reads. The sample has more than 350,000 distinct CDR3 sequences; around 9% are singletons. The sample was naive T cells sorted from blood. This receptor was taken from a woman aged 50 to 60 in good health. The V call is TRBV20-1, the J call TRBJ2-7, with unresolved D. In DNA, the CDR3 is TGCAGTGCTAGAGCCCCACTGGTTGGCTACGAGCAGTACTTC. As protein: CSARAPLVGYEQYF.